The rows below give T cell receptor beta chains drawn from one sample of a study of T cell changes during pregnancy in multiple sclerosis. Sequenced by immunoSEQ multiplex PCR; TCRdb stores in-frame clones only, minus some. The sample contains under 110,000 clones, 85% to 95% of which appear only once. This sample comprised peripheral blood, obtained after pregnancy. All receptors come from a female donor with multiple sclerosis, enrolled in a pregnancy study. Both conserved end residues are part of each CDR3. D genes are given only for firm matches. Size is omitted from some rows. Given values are once, few, many or a class for expanded clones.

>TRBJ1-1|15|NA|TRBV28|NA
TGTGCCAGCACTGTCTTGGGAGGGGAGAACACTGAAGCTTTCTTT
CASTVLGGENTEAFF
>TRBJ2-4|15|NA|TRBV5-1|TRBD2
TGCGCCAGCAGCTCCGTTGGCAGCGGGGAAAACATTCAGTACTTC
CASSSVGSGENIQYF
>TRBJ1-5|15|NA|TRBV18|NA
TGTGCCAGCTCAATAACGACAGATAGCAATCAGCCCCAGCATTTT
CASSITTDSNQPQHF
>TRBJ2-7|13|NA|TRBV6-5|NA
TGTGCCAGCAGTTATGGGACTTACTACGAGCAGTACTTC
CASSYGTYYEQYF
>TRBJ1-1|13|once|TRBV18|NA
TGTGCCAGCTCACCACAAGGGGACACTGAAGCTTTCTTT
CASSPQGDTEAFF
>TRBJ2-3|17|NA|TRBV27|TRBD2
TGTGCCAGCAGTCCGAACCAACTAGCGGGGTTCAGGGATACGCAGTATTTT
CASSPNQLAGFRDTQYF
>TRBJ2-3|16|NA|TRBV7-3|NA
TGTGCCAGCAGCTTATTGGTCAGAATGAGCACAGATACGCAGTATTTT
CASSLLVRMSTDTQYF
>TRBJ2-3|19|NA|TRBV5-1|TRBD2
TGCGCCAGCAGCTACCGGTGGGCTAGCGGGGTAACCAGCACAGATACGCAGTATTTT
CASSYRWASGVTSTDTQYF
>TRBJ2-3|13|NA|TRBV11-1|TRBD1
TGTGCCAGCAGCCTAGACAGGGGAGATACGCAGTATTTT
CASSLDRGDTQYF
>TRBJ1-1|15|NA|TRBV28|TRBD1
TGTGCCAGCAGTTTGGGTCAGGGGGGTGGCACTGAAGCTTTCTTT
CASSLGQGGGTEAFF
>TRBJ2-7|16|NA|TRBV5-1|TRBD2
TGCGCCAGCAGCTTGGGAGGACTAGCGGGAGGGTACGAGCAGTACTTC
CASSLGGLAGGYEQYF
>TRBJ1-2|15|NA|TRBV21-1|NA
TGTGCCAGCAGCAAAGCGCTGGCAGATAACTATGGCTACACCTTC
CASSKALADNYGYTF
>TRBJ1-5|19|NA|TRBV19|TRBD1
TGTGCCAGTAGTATAGATAGGGACAGGGGGCCCACCCTAAAGGGGCCCCAGCATTTT
CASSIDRDRGPTLKGPQHF
>TRBJ2-7|14|once|TRBV7-2|NA
TGTGCCAGCAGCTTAGTCAAGGGGCCGGTGGAGCAGTACTTC
CASSLVKGPVEQYF
>TRBJ1-1|13|NA|TRBV27|NA
TGTGCCAGCAGCGGGGGTATGAACACTGAAGCTTTCTTT
CASSGGMNTEAFF
>TRBJ2-7|15|NA|TRBV7-6|TRBD2
TGTGCCAGCAGCCTCGGGACTAGCGGGACTTACGAGCAGTACTTC
CASSLGTSGTYEQYF
>TRBJ2-2|14|NA|TRBV6-1|TRBD2
TGTGCCAGCACCGTAGCGGGGCGCACCGGGGAGCTGTTTTTT
CASTVAGRTGELFF
>TRBJ2-7|14|NA|TRBV18|TRBD1
TGTGCCAGCTCAACCACGGGACAGGGCTACGAGCAGTACTTC
CASSTTGQGYEQYF
>TRBJ2-1|15|NA|TRBV6-1|NA
TGTGCCAGCAGTGAAAGACGCCGGGACTACAATGAGCAGTTCTTC
CASSERRRDYNEQFF
>TRBJ1-2|15|NA|TRBV7-2|TRBD1
TGTGCCAGCAGCCGGGATTGGACAGGGGGTAATGGCTACACCTTC
CASSRDWTGGNGYTF
>TRBJ2-5|17|NA|TRBV11-2|NA
TGTGCCAGCAGCTTAGATCCGGAACGGGGGTACCAAGAGACCCAGTACTTC
CASSLDPERGYQETQYF
>TRBJ2-1|15|NA|TRBV9|TRBD2
TGTGCCAGCAGCCTACCGGGACTAGCGTATAATGAGCAGTTCTTC
CASSLPGLAYNEQFF
>TRBJ1-1|14|once|TRBV7-8|NA
TGTGCCAGCAGCTTAGTGGCCAGGGAAACTGAAGCTTTCTTT
CASSLVARETEAFF